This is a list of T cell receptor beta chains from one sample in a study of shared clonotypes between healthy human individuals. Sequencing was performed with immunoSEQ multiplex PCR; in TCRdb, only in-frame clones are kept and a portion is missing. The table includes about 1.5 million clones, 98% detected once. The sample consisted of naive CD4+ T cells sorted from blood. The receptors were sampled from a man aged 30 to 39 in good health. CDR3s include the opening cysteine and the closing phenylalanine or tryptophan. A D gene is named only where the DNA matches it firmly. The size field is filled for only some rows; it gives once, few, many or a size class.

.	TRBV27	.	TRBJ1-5	CASSLHTGAGSNQPQHF	TGTGCCAGCAGTTTACATACGGGGGCAGGTAGCAATCAGCCCCAGCATTTT
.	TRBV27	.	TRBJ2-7	CASSPQIAPHYEQYF	TGTGCCAGCAGTCCCCAAATCGCCCCTCACTACGAGCAGTACTTC
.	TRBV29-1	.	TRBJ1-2	CSVEDPPSYGYTF	TGCAGCGTTGAGGACCCCCCCAGCTATGGCTACACCTTC
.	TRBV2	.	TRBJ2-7	CASSEARYPYEQYF	TGTGCCAGCAGTGAAGCGCGATATCCCTACGAGCAGTACTTC
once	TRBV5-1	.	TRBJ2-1	CASSFSTSSSYNEQFF	TGCGCCAGCAGCTTTTCAACCTCCTCCTCCTACAATGAGCAGTTCTTC
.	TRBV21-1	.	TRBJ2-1	CASSKRRESYNEQFF	TGTGCCAGCAGCAAGAGGAGGGAATCCTACAATGAGCAGTTCTTC
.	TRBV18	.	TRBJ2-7	CASSPGLQEQYF	TGTGCCAGCTCACCAGGGTTACAGGAGCAGTACTTC
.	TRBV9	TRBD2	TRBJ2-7	CASSVALAGDLYEQYF	TGTGCCAGCAGCGTAGCTCTAGCGGGAGATTTGTACGAGCAGTACTTC
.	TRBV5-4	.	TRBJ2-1	CASTQDGGTNNEQFF	TGTGCCAGCACCCAAGATGGAGGGACCAACAATGAGCAGTTCTTC
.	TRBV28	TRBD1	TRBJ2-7	CASRLQGYEQYF	TGTGCCAGCAGATTACAGGGGTACGAGCAGTACTTC
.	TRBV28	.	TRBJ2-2	CASTLPTGELFF	TGTGCCAGCACTCTACCCACCGGGGAGCTGTTTTTT
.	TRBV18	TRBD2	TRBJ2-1	CASSGLAGAFDEQFF	TGTGCCAGCTCCGGACTAGCGGGAGCATTCGATGAGCAGTTCTTC
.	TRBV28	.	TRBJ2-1	CASSLTSFPEQFF	TGTGCCAGCAGTTTGACTAGTTTCCCTGAGCAGTTCTTC
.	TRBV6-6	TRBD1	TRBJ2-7	CASSYAQGAEEQYF	TGTGCCAGCAGTTACGCACAGGGGGCCGAGGAGCAGTACTTC
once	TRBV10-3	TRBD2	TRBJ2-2	CAISESRLAGFGRTGELFF	TGTGCCATCAGTGAGTCACGGCTAGCGGGGTTCGGGAGAACCGGGGAGCTGTTTTTT
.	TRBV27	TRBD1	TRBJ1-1	CASRQGGLNTEAFF	TGTGCCAGCAGGCAGGGGGGCCTGAACACTGAAGCTTTCTTT
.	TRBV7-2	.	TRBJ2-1	CASSFLSQQFF	TGTGCCAGCAGCTTTCTCTCTCAGCAGTTCTTC
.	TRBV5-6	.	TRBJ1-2	CASSSGARGNYGYTF	TGTGCCAGCAGCTCAGGGGCCCGAGGGAACTATGGCTACACCTTC
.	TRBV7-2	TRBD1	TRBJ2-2	CASSSTQWTGSRTGELFF	TGTGCCAGCAGCTCAACACAGTGGACAGGTTCAAGGACCGGGGAGCTGTTTTTT
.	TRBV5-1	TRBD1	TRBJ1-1	CASSLEGQGDLEAFF	TGCGCCAGCAGCTTGGAAGGACAGGGGGACCTTGAAGCTTTCTTT
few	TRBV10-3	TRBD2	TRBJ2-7	CAISEPGLAGGDEQYF	TGTGCCATCAGTGAGCCGGGACTAGCGGGAGGGGACGAGCAGTACTTC
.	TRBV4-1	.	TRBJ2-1	CASSQDRPGEQFF	TGCGCCAGCAGCCAAGATCGACCGGGTGAGCAGTTCTTC
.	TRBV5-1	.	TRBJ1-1	CASSLRGQNTEAFF	TGCGCCAGCAGCTTGAGGGGACAGAACACTGAAGCTTTCTTT
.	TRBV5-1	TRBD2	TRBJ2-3	CASSFLAGVETDTQYF	TGCGCCAGCAGCTTTTTAGCGGGAGTGGAAACAGATACGCAGTATTTT
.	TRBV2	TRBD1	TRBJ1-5	CASSRDSNQPQHF	TGTGCCAGCAGCCGGGACAGTAATCAGCCCCAGCATTTT
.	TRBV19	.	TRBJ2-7	CASSIMLARSTYEQYF	TGTGCCAGTAGTATTATGCTAGCGCGATCCACCTACGAGCAGTACTTC
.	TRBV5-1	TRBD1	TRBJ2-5	CASSWDRETQYF	TGCGCCAGCAGTTGGGACAGAGAGACCCAGTACTTC
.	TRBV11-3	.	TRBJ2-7	CASSNHRLYYEQYF	TGTGCCAGCAGCAACCACCGACTTTACTACGAGCAGTACTTC
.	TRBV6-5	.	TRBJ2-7	CASRRTGNYEQYF	TGTGCCAGCAGGCGTACAGGGAACTACGAGCAGTACTTC
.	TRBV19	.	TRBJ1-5	CASSSGTVSNQPQHF	TGTGCCAGTAGTAGCGGGACGGTTAGCAATCAGCCCCAGCATTTT
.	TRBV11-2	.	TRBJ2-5	CASSPGFQETQYF	TGTGCCAGCAGCCCGGGGTTCCAAGAGACCCAGTACTTC
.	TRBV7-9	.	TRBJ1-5	CASSKGAEPQHF	TGTGCCAGCAGCAAAGGGGCAGAGCCCCAGCATTTT
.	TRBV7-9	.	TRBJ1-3	CASSQLEGSGNTIYF	TGTGCCAGCAGCCAACTAGAGGGCTCTGGAAACACCATATATTTT
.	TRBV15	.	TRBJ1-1	CATSSGPNTEAFF	TGTGCCACCAGCTCAGGGCCGAACACTGAAGCTTTCTTT
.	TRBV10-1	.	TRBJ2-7	CASSDPGAGSNEQYF	TGCGCCAGCAGTGATCCGGGGGCAGGGAGTAACGAGCAGTACTTC
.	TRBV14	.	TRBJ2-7	CASSQARGLTTYEQYF	TGTGCCAGCAGCCAAGCTCGGGGCCTTACAACCTACGAGCAGTACTTC
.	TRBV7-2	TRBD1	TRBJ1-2	CASSPDRGAGYTF	TGTGCCAGCAGCCCGGACAGGGGGGCAGGCTACACCTTC
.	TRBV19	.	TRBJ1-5	CASSIVPAIENQPQHF	TGTGCCAGTAGTATAGTCCCGGCAATCGAAAATCAGCCCCAGCATTTT
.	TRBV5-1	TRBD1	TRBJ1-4	CASSLGGLTGGAFEKLFF	TGCGCCAGCAGCCTTGGAGGGTTAACAGGGGGCGCTTTCGAAAAACTGTTTTTT
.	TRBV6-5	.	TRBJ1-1	CASSYSLGGTEAFF	TGTGCCAGCAGTTACTCGCTGGGAGGCACTGAAGCTTTCTTT
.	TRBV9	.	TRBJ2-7	CASSPGFGGIYEQYF	TGTGCCAGCAGCCCCGGGTTTGGGGGAATCTACGAGCAGTACTTC
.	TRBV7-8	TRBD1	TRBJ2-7	CASSPRGRYEQYF	TGTGCCAGCAGCCCTAGGGGGCGTTACGAGCAGTACTTC
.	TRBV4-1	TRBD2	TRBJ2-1	CASSQRENNEQFF	TGCGCCAGCAGCCAGCGGGAGAACAATGAGCAGTTCTTC
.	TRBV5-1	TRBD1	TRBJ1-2	CASSPTGGAYGYTF	TGCGCCAGCAGCCCCACAGGGGGCGCCTATGGCTACACCTTC
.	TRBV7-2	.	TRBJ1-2	CASSPTQDYGYTF	TGTGCCAGCAGCCCTACGCAGGACTATGGCTACACCTTC
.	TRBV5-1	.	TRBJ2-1	CASSFEVLGLGGEQFF	TGCGCCAGCAGCTTCGAGGTTCTTGGTTTGGGGGGCGAGCAGTTCTTC
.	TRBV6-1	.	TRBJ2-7	CASSRTDSYEQYF	TGTGCCAGCTCAAGGACAGACTCCTACGAGCAGTACTTC
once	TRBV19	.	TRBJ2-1	CASSIGGSYNEQFF	TGTGCCAGTAGTATTGGCGGCTCCTACAATGAGCAGTTCTTC
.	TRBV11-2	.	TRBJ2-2	CASSLRRGSGNTGELFF	TGTGCCAGCAGCTTACGTCGGGGTAGCGGGAACACCGGGGAGCTGTTTTTT
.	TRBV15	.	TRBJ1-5	CATSRGPSRVSQPQHF	TGTGCCACCAGCAGAGGTCCCAGCAGGGTCAGTCAGCCCCAGCATTTT
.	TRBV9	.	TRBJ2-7	CASTRSGTPYEQYF	TGTGCCAGCACCCGATCCGGGACCCCCTACGAGCAGTACTTC
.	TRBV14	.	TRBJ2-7	CASSPLDGASYEQYF	TGTGCCAGCAGCCCACTAGATGGGGCCTCCTACGAGCAGTACTTC
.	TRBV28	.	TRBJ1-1	CASSLGHQRAFF	TGTGCCAGCAGTTTGGGCCACCAACGAGCTTTCTTT
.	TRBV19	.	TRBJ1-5	CASSIGTNQPQHF	TGTGCCAGTAGTATAGGAACGAATCAGCCCCAGCATTTT
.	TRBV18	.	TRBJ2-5	CASSRIRETQYF	TGTGCCAGCTCACGGATACGAGAGACCCAGTACTTC